The clone carrying this T cell receptor (beta chain) was observed many times. Antigen: not known. The data stem from a study of T cell repertoires in cytomegalovirus infection. Overall study findings and caveats: The cumulative frequency of public TCR beta families distinguished individuals who carried CMV together with the relevant HLA. Clonotype analysis showed dominance of the ex vivo response by HLA-C-restricted CMV-specific TCR beta clonotypes.

The CDR3 sequence is 16 residues long. CDR1 and CDR2 (germline): SGHVS, FNYEAQ. The V segment lost 3 bases and the J segment 0 bases; nucleotides outside the gene matches: 7. TCRdb analysed the reads with MiXCR anew, one entry per CDR3 protein. Counted here are approximately 100,000 distinct CDR3 sequences, roughly 41% occurring once; the ten biggest clones make up about three quarters. The TCR comes from a human donor in good health (CMV status not recorded). Some clones in this sample may be carry-over from other donors' samples. The sample was CD8+ T cells from cultured PBMCs, taken from culture after CMV antigen stimulation. The genes are TRBV7-6 and TRBJ2-5, with 7 bases fitting TRBD2. The CDR3 DNA sequence: TGTGCCAGCAGCTTGCTTCTAGCGGCCCACCAAGAGACCCAGTACTTC. Translating gives CASSLLLAAHQETQYF.